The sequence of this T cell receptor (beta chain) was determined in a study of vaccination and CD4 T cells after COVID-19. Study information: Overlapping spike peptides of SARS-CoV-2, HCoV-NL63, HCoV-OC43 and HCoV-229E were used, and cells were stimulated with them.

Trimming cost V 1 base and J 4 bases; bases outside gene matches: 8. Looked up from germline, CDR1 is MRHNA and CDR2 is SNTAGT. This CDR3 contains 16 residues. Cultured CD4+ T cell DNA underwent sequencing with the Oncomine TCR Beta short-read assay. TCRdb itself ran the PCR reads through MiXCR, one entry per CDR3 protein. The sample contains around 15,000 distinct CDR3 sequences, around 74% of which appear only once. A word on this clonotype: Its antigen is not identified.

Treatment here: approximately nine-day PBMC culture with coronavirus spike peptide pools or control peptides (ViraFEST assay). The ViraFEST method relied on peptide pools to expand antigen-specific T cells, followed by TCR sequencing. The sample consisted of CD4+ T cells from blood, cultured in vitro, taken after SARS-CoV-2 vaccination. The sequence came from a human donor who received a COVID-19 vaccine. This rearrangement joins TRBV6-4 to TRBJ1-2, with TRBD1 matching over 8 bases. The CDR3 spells CASSDYVGQGLYGYTF. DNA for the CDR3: TGTGCCAGCAGTGACTACGTAGGACAGGGCCTCTATGGCTACACCTTC.